The 24 T cell receptor beta chains listed next were all sequenced from one sample in a study of shared clonotypes between healthy human individuals. Data came from immunoSEQ multiplex PCR; TCRdb stores just in-frame clones and leaves some out. The sample carries 2.3 million or so clones, 85% to 95% recorded once. Specimen: naive CD4+ T cells from PBMCs. Stated subset: CD45RA+ positively selected. The receptors come from a young man in good health. Some clones in this sample may be carry-over from other donors' samples.

On this clone itself: The same CDR3 arises from other DNA sequences in this sample as well. This sequence joins TRBV7-8 and TRBJ1-5; 8 positions agree with TRBD1. The CDR3 runs to 13 residues. V lost 4 bases and J lost 4; bases outside the gene matches: 0. The germline V gene encodes CDR1 SGHVS and CDR2 FQNEAQ. Here the CDR3 reads CASSWDRNQPQHF. The CDR3 region has the DNA TGTGCCAGCAGCTGGGACAGGAATCAGCCCCAGCATTTT.

This clone has just one count. J is TRBJ1-2 and V is TRBV9, with 9 bases aligning to TRBD1. The J segment lost 4 bases and the V segment lost 3 bases, leaving 16 bases of the junction unmatched. This CDR3 comprises 18 residues. CDR1 SGDLS and CDR2 YYNGEE come from the germline V gene. CDR3 residues: CASSATTPTGGSRYGYTF. The CDR3 nucleotides are TGTGCCAGCAGCGCCACGACCCCGACAGGGGGAAGTCGCTATGGCTACACCTTC.

The rearrangement links TRBV18 to TRBJ1-2; 8 positions agree with TRBD1. Germline assignment: CDR1 KGHSH and CDR2 LQKENI. CDR3 length equals 13 residues. With 3 bases clipped from V and 6 bases from J, the junction kept 3 bases outside the gene matches. CDR3 bases: TGTGCCAGCTCACCGGACAGGGAGAATGGCTACACCTTC. The encoded protein is CASSPDRENGYTF.

About this clone: This specimen includes other DNA sequences encoding the same CDR3. The V and J genes are TRBV27 and TRBJ2-7, with 7 bases that match TRBD2. The germline V gene encodes CDR1 MNHEY and CDR2 SMNVEV (reference sequence). Trimming took 6 bases from V and 2 from J; bases not matched to a gene: 10. CDR3 size: 15 residues. The CDR3 DNA reads as TGTGCCAGCAGCTTACGTTTGGCGGGGGCCTACGAGCAGTACTTC. This gives the protein CASSLRLAGAYEQYF.

The rearrangement links TRBV19 to TRBJ2-1, with 11 bases matching TRBD2. The germline V gene encodes CDR1 LNHDA and CDR2 SQIVND (reference sequence). This CDR3 region has 15 residues. V gave up 3 bases and J gave up 6 bases; unmatched junction bases: 4. The chain's CDR3 is CASSMTLAGGNEQFF. CDR3 nucleotides: TGTGCCAGTAGTATGACCCTAGCGGGAGGCAATGAGCAGTTCTTC.

The chain has TRBV5-1 and TRBJ2-2; the match to TRBD2 covers 11 bases. Germline CDR1 is SGHRS and CDR2 is YFSETQ. V was clipped by 0 bases and J by 5 bases; unmatched bases: 6. The CDR3 has 17 amino acids. This CDR3 is CASSLGTSGLVTGELFF. The CDR3 DNA reads TGCGCCAGCAGCTTGGGGACTAGCGGGCTGGTTACCGGGGAGCTGTTTTTT. Full variable domain (remainder filled in from reference TRBV5-1 and TRBJ2-2): KAGVTQTPRYLIKTRGQQVTLSCSPISGHRSVSWYQQTPGQGLQFLFEYFSETQRNKGNFPGRFSGRQFSNSRSEMNVSTLELGDSALYLCASSLGTSGLVTGELFFGEGSRLTVL.

The chain links TRBV6-5 to TRBJ1-1; D may be TRBD1 (5 bases). CDR1 MNHEY and CDR2 SVGAGI come from the germline V gene. The V end was cut by 5 bases, the J end by 4 bases, with 14 bases between. This CDR3 contains 14 residues. The CDR3, as DNA: TGTGCCAGCAGTCGGGGGAAAGGCGGCACTGAAGCTTTCTTT. It is translated as CASSRGKGGTEAFF.

About this clone itself: The germline gene is not matched at one end of the junction; a read error may be the cause. The chain employs TRBV19 and TRBJ1-1, with no clear D. The CDR3 has 14 amino acids. Germline V gene data show CDR1 as LNHDA and CDR2 as SQIVND (reference sequence). The chain's CDR3 is CASTKTGRNAEAFF. CDR3 in DNA: TGTGCCAGTACCAAGACCGGTAGGAACGCTGAAGCTTTCTTT.

The chain uses TRBV4-1 and TRBJ2-7; unclear D gene. In germline, CDR1 is MGHRA, CDR2 YSYEKL. The CDR3 runs 16 residues. The V and J ends lost 1 base and 2 bases respectively, with 15 bases between them. CDR3 in amino acids: CASSQGVLLRPYEQYF. DNA of the CDR3: TGCGCCAGCAGCCAAGGTGTGCTTTTGCGGCCCTACGAGCAGTACTTC.

The V gene is TRBV18, the J gene TRBJ2-3, with TRBD1 identical over 11 bases. Germline CDR1 reads KGHSH; CDR2 reads LQKENI. The V and J ends lost 3 bases and 2 bases, in that order; junction bases with no gene match: 7. The CDR3 has 17 residues. Here the CDR3 DNA reads TGTGCCAGCTCACCTCTGGACAGGGGGCGAGACACAGATACGCAGTATTTT. Translated, it gives CASSPLDRGRDTDTQYF.

Notes on this clone: The same CDR3 also results from other DNA sequences found in this sample. The rearrangement joins TRBV6-1 to TRBJ1-5; 8 nucleotides align to TRBD1. This CDR3 comprises 13 residues. Germline CDR1 is MNHNS and CDR2 is SASEGT. V shed 6 bases and J 5 bases; nucleotides not matched to a gene: 3. The CDR3 DNA follows: TGTGCCAGCAGCGGACAGGGAGATCAGCCCCAGCATTTT. It yields the protein CASSGQGDQPQHF.

The CDR3 is CASREQGPSYEQYF. Here the CDR3 DNA reads TGCGCCAGCCGCGAGCAGGGGCCCTCCTACGAGCAGTACTTC. This chain links TRBV5-1 with TRBJ2-7; a weak D match, TRBD1 (6 bases). The V and J ends lost 7 bases and 0 bases respectively, with 14 bases between them. In germline, CDR1 is SGHRS, CDR2 YFSETQ. This CDR3 is 14 amino acids long.

The rearrangement links TRBV14 to TRBJ2-3; D is perhaps TRBD1 (5 bases). The germline V and J ends were trimmed by 0 bases and 6 bases, with 13 bases remaining between them. Germline CDR1 and CDR2: SGHDN and FVKESK. This CDR3 comprises 15 residues. The chain's CDR3 is CASSQDPRGTDTQYF. The CDR3 DNA reads TGTGCCAGCAGCCAAGATCCAAGGGGTACGGATACGCAGTATTTT.

The chain carries TRBV7-9 and TRBJ2-7; D gene uncertain. The germline V gene has CDR1 SEHNR and CDR2 FQNEAQ (reference sequence). The CDR3 is 13 amino acids. V was trimmed by 5 bases and J by 3 bases, leaving 11 bases between them. CDR3 in DNA: TGTGCCAGCAGCCTGCGACACAACTACGAGCAGTACTTC. Protein: CASSLRHNYEQYF.

This chain connects TRBV5-1 to TRBJ1-2; 7 nucleotides align to TRBD1. The junction had 8 bases not matched to a gene; V was cut back by 3 bases and J by 3 bases. Germline-derived CDR1 and CDR2 are SGHRS and YFSETQ. The CDR3 runs to 15 residues. CDR3 DNA sequence: TGCGCCAGCAGCTCACGGTCGGACAGGTACTATGGCTACACCTTC. Protein sequence: CASSSRSDRYYGYTF.

The CDR3 sequence: CASSSAGNTEAFF. The CDR3 bases are TGTGCCAGCAGCTCAGCGGGGAACACTGAAGCTTTCTTT. The J gene is TRBJ1-1, the V gene TRBV11-3, with unresolved D. CDR3 length: 13 amino acids. V lost 4 bases and J 1 base, leaving 7 bases between the germline ends. Germline V gene lookup returns CDR1 SGHNT and CDR2 YENEEA.

A remark on this clone: The same CDR3 arises from other DNA sequences in this sample as well. The V call is TRBV18, the J call TRBJ2-5, with TRBD2 matching 7 bases. CDR1 and CDR2 (germline): KGHSH, LQKENI. The CDR3 runs 12 residues. J gave up 5 bases and V 3 bases, and 0 bases lay outside the gene matches. The CDR3 sequence is CASSPGGETQYF. DNA for the CDR3: TGTGCCAGCTCACCGGGGGGGGAGACCCAGTACTTC.

In DNA, the CDR3 is TGCGCCAGCAGCCTCACAGGGGTCCTTCTGAACACTGAAGCTTTCTTT. Translated, it gives CASSLTGVLLNTEAFF. This chain connects TRBV5-1 to TRBJ1-1, with 7 bases matching TRBD1. Germline CDR1 SGHRS, CDR2 YFSETQ. V shed 4 bases and J 0 bases; nucleotides not matched to a gene: 9. This CDR3 has 16 amino acids.

Concerning this clone itself: At the DNA level, this CDR3 is encoded by other sequences in the same sample as well. The chain has TRBV5-4 and TRBJ1-2; D is perhaps TRBD1 (5 bases). This CDR3 spans 12 amino acids. CDR1 is SGHNT and CDR2 is YYREEE in the germline V gene (reference sequence). V was shortened by 4 bases and J by 4 bases, with 8 bases between the two germline ends. CDR3 coding DNA: TGTGCCAGCAGCCGCGACAGCTATGGCTACACCTTC. It translates to CASSRDSYGYTF.

The rearrangement joins TRBV28 to TRBJ1-1, with a tentative D call TRBD1 (5 bases). Germline V gene sequence: CDR1 MDHEN, CDR2 SYDVKM. The V end was cut by 11 bases, the J end by 7 bases, with 14 bases between. This CDR3 spans 11 amino acids. The CDR3 nucleotides are TGTGCCGGATCGAGGGGAAGTGAAGCTTTCTTT. Translation: CAGSRGSEAFF.

The chain has TRBV23-1 and TRBJ1-4; D gene uncertain. TRBV23-1 qualifies as an ORF whose function is uncertain. This CDR3 spans 17 amino acids. Trimming took off 0 bases at V and 3 bases at J, with 14 bases between the two ends. The CDR3 DNA is TGCGCCAGCAGTCAATCGTCCAGGCTGATGGCTAATGAAAAACTGTTTTTT. It is translated as CASSQSSRLMANEKLFF.

The chain has TRBV5-1 and TRBJ2-7; 10 bases map to TRBD2. CDR1 is SGHRS and CDR2 is YFSETQ in the germline V gene. Trimming cost V 4 bases and J 5 bases; bases outside gene matches: 9. The CDR3 runs to 15 residues. DNA of the CDR3: TGCGCCAGCAGCCACTCTAGCGGGAGCTCTAACGAGCAGTACTTC. Protein sequence: CASSHSSGSSNEQYF. Variable domain in full (rest from reference TRBV5-1 and TRBJ2-7): KAGVTQTPRYLIKTRGQQVTLSCSPISGHRSVSWYQQTPGQGLQFLFEYFSETQRNKGNFPGRFSGRQFSNSRSEMNVSTLELGDSALYLCASSHSSGSSNEQYFGPGTRLTVT.

The rearrangement uses TRBV9 and TRBJ2-7; maybe TRBD1 (6 bases). Trimming pared 4 bases from V and 0 bases from J, leaving 23 bases between. The CDR3 runs to 18 residues. The V gene's germline CDR1 is SGDLS and CDR2 YYNGEE. CDR3 nucleotide sequence: TGTGCCAGCAGCTCTCGACTCGCTACAGGGTATTCCTCCTACGAGCAGTACTTC. Its protein is CASSSRLATGYSSYEQYF.

This chain uses TRBV11-2 with TRBJ2-2; 7 bases map to TRBD2. V dropped 7 bases and J dropped 0; count of bases not matched to a gene: 5. Germline assignment: CDR1 SGHAT and CDR2 FQNNGV. The CDR3 loop spans 15 amino acids. The CDR3: CASNLGLSNTGELFF. CDR3 sequence (DNA): TGTGCCAGCAATTTGGGACTATCGAACACCGGGGAGCTGTTTTTT.